Listed below are T cell receptor beta chains from one sample, sequenced in a study of blood T cell repertoires in COVID-19. TCRdb keeps only in-frame clones here, not all; method: immunoSEQ multiplex PCR. The sample includes 150,000 to 200,000 clones, approximately 94% of them seen just once. Sequencing was performed on peripheral blood. Receptors were obtained from a man between 25 and 39 years old with COVID-19, enrolled during active disease. Each CDR3 is given with its conserved first and last residue. D genes are given only for firm matches. The listing skips clone size in some rows; elsewhere it reads once, few, many or a size class.

d_call	clone_size	v_call	j_call	cdr3_nt	cdr3_aa
TRBD1	-	TRBV7-2	TRBJ2-3	TGTGCCAGCAGCACCAGACAGGGTAGTCGCACAGATACGCAGTATTTT	CASSTRQGSRTDTQYF
-	-	TRBV15	TRBJ2-3	TGTGCCACCAGCAGAGATCGACAGGTCACAGATACGCAGTATTTT	CATSRDRQVTDTQYF
TRBD2	-	TRBV7-9	TRBJ2-7	TGTGCCAGCAGCTCAGGGAGGGTCGAGCAGTACTTC	CASSSGRVEQYF
TRBD1	few	TRBV27	TRBJ2-7	TGTGCCAGCAGTTTATTGCCAGGACAGGGAGACGAGCAGTACTTC	CASSLLPGQGDEQYF
TRBD2	-	TRBV3-1/TRBV3-2	TRBJ2-3	TGTGCCAGCAGCCAAGCCCCTAGCGGGGGGGGAAATACGCAGTATTTT	CASSQAPSGGGNTQYF
TRBD2	-	TRBV7-7	TRBJ2-5	TGTGCCAGCAGCTCGGGACTAGCGGGGAAACAAGAGACCCAGTACTTC	CASSSGLAGKQETQYF
TRBD1	-	TRBV5-5	TRBJ1-2	TGTGCCAGCAGCTTGGATGGGACAGGGGTCTCCTATGGCTACACCTTC	CASSLDGTGVSYGYTF
-	-	TRBV3-1/TRBV3-2	TRBJ1-5	TGTGCCAGCAGCCAAGATGCCCAGGGAATCCCCCAGCATTTT	CASSQDAQGIPQHF
-	-	TRBV3-1/TRBV3-2	TRBJ2-2	TGTGCCAGCAGCCATGGGGGGGCTAACACCGGGGAGCTGTTTTTT	CASSHGGANTGELFF
-	-	TRBV7-2	TRBJ1-1	TGTGCCAGCAGCTTCCTCGGAGCGGGGGGGCTGGCTGAAGCTTTCTTT	CASSFLGAGGLAEAFF
TRBD1	-	TRBV19	TRBJ1-5	TGTGCCAGTAGTGACCGGACAGGGGGCAGTCAGCCCCAGCATTTT	CASSDRTGGSQPQHF
-	-	TRBV25-1	TRBJ1-1	TGTGCCAGCAGTGAGCCTACAGGTACCACTGAAGCTTTCTTT	CASSEPTGTTEAFF
TRBD1	-	TRBV19	TRBJ1-3	TGTGCCAGTAGTTACAGCCGGGACAGCCCTGGAAACACCATATATTTT	CASSYSRDSPGNTIYF
TRBD1	-	TRBV29-1	TRBJ1-2	TGCAGCGTTGCGATCCGGGACAGGACCTATGGCTACACCTTC	CSVAIRDRTYGYTF
-	-	TRBV5-4	TRBJ2-2	TGTGCCAGCAGCTATCTCAGGGGTGAAGAGGACACCGGGGAGCTGTTTTTT	CASSYLRGEEDTGELFF
-	-	TRBV7-9	TRBJ2-7	TGTGCCAGCAGCTTTTCAGGGGAGGGCGAGCAGTACTTC	CASSFSGEGEQYF
-	-	TRBV19	TRBJ1-5	TGTGCCAGTAGCCCAGGTCTCAATCAGCCCCAGCATTTT	CASSPGLNQPQHF
-	-	TRBV4-1	TRBJ2-1	TGCGCCAGCAGCCAAGATAGAGGGGGGGTCTACAATGAGCAGTTCTTC	CASSQDRGGVYNEQFF
-	-	TRBV5-1	TRBJ1-6	TGCGCCAGCAGCTTAGTTAGGTTGCGGCAAAGCAATTCACCCCTCCACTTT	CASSLVRLRQSNSPLHF
TRBD2	-	TRBV7-9	TRBJ2-5	TGTGCCAGCAGGAGTCGGGGAGGGGAGACCCAGTACTTC	CASRSRGGETQYF
TRBD1	once	TRBV6-5	TRBJ1-4	TGTGCCAGCAGTCGTTACAGGGGATCTAATGAAAAACTGTTTTTT	CASSRYRGSNEKLFF
-	-	TRBV9	TRBJ1-1	TGTGCCAGCAGCGTAGGGGGGCAGAACACTGAAGCTTTCTTT	CASSVGGQNTEAFF
TRBD1	-	TRBV9	TRBJ2-2	TGTGCCAGCAGCGTCCGGACAGGGATTTCTAGCGGGGAGCTGTTTTTT	CASSVRTGISSGELFF
TRBD2	-	TRBV3-1/TRBV3-2	TRBJ2-1	TGTGCCAGCAGCCAAGGAGGTAGCGGGGTCTACAATGAGCAGTTCTTC	CASSQGGSGVYNEQFF
-	-	TRBV11-2	TRBJ1-6	TGTGCCAGCAGCTTAGCGCAGGGGAATTCACCCCTCCACTTT	CASSLAQGNSPLHF
-	-	TRBV2	TRBJ1-3	TGTGCCAGCAGTTTAGAGGCCGCGACTATCTCTGGAAACACCATATATTTT	CASSLEAATISGNTIYF
TRBD1	-	TRBV5-1	TRBJ1-2	TGCGCCAGCAGCTCCTCAACAGGGGGCCCTTATGGCTACACCTTC	CASSSSTGGPYGYTF
TRBD1	once	TRBV5-1	TRBJ1-1	TGCGCCAGCAGCTGGGCCAGGACAGGGTCCGACACTGAAGCTTTCTTT	CASSWARTGSDTEAFF
-	-	TRBV10-2	TRBJ2-5	TGCGCCAGCAGTGGGATTAGCCCCCAAGAGACCCAGTACTTC	CASSGISPQETQYF
-	-	TRBV7-2	TRBJ2-5	TGTGCCAGCAGCCCAATAGGAGGACCCACAGAGACCCAGTACTTC	CASSPIGGPTETQYF
-	-	TRBV6-5	TRBJ1-1	TGTGCCAGCAGCTATCGGCTTGCGGGTGGTGCTTTCTTT	CASSYRLAGGAFF
-	-	TRBV11-1	TRBJ2-4	TGTGCCAGCAGCTTAAACGGGGAGGTAGTTCAGTACTTC	CASSLNGEVVQYF
TRBD1	-	TRBV2	TRBJ1-5	TGTGCCAGCAGCGTCCCGACAGGGGGCGGGGGCAATCAGCCCCAGCATTTT	CASSVPTGGGGNQPQHF
-	-	TRBV2	TRBJ2-2	TGTGCCAGCAGTGTTGTGGGGGGAGAGAACACCGGGGAGCTGTTTTTT	CASSVVGGENTGELFF
TRBD1	once	TRBV5-5	TRBJ2-2	TGTGCCAGCAGCACGGACAGGCGAAACACCGGGGAGCTGTTTTTT	CASSTDRRNTGELFF
-	-	TRBV6-5	TRBJ1-4	TGTGCCAGCAGTTACTCGGGGCGGATTAATGAAAAACTGTTTTTT	CASSYSGRINEKLFF
-	-	TRBV6-5	TRBJ2-5	TGTGCCAGCGGAGGGCGGAAAGAGACCCAGTACTTC	CASGGRKETQYF
-	-	TRBV29-1	TRBJ2-5	TGCAGCGTTGGGGGGACTAGGAAGGGGGCAGAGACCCAGTACTTC	CSVGGTRKGAETQYF
-	-	TRBV9	TRBJ1-2	TGTGCCAGCAGCGTAGGCGCAGGGATTTATGGCTACACCTTC	CASSVGAGIYGYTF
-	-	TRBV10-3	TRBJ1-5	TGTGCCATCAGTGAACAGGGCAATCAGCCCCAGCATTTT	CAISEQGNQPQHF
TRBD1	-	TRBV7-3	TRBJ2-2	TGTGCCAGCAGCCCGGGACAGGGATTCACCGGGGAGCTGTTTTTT	CASSPGQGFTGELFF
-	-	TRBV19	TRBJ1-5	TGTGCCAGTAGACGGGACACCCTAAGCAATCAGCCCCAGCATTTT	CASRRDTLSNQPQHF
TRBD2	-	TRBV29-1	TRBJ2-5	TGCAGCGCGCTACCGGGACTAGCATGGGAGACCCAGTACTTC	CSALPGLAWETQYF
-	-	TRBV6-5	TRBJ1-2	TGTGCCAGCCACGGGGCTAACTATGGCTACACCTTC	CASHGANYGYTF
TRBD2	-	TRBV9	TRBJ2-1	TGTGCCAGCAGCGCCACTAGCGGGGGGGTCAATGAGCAGTTCTTC	CASSATSGGVNEQFF
-	-	TRBV9	TRBJ2-5	TGTGCCAGCAGCGTAGATACAGGGGGAGGGGAGACCCAGTACTTC	CASSVDTGGGETQYF
-	-	TRBV28	TRBJ1-1	TGTGCCAGCAGTCCGGGGGGGAATGCTGAAGCTTTCTTT	CASSPGGNAEAFF
TRBD1	-	TRBV6-5	TRBJ2-2	TGTGCCAGCAACAGGGGGCGAACCACCGGGGAGCTGTTTTTT	CASNRGRTTGELFF
-	-	TRBV4-1	TRBJ1-1	TGCGCCAGCAGCCAAGATGGGGGGGGATACAGGGCTGAAGCTTTCTTT	CASSQDGGGYRAEAFF
-	-	TRBV5-6	TRBJ2-2	TGTGCCAGCAGCTTGGCGGTGGTTTCCGGGGAGCTGTTTTTT	CASSLAVVSGELFF
TRBD1	-	TRBV19	TRBJ1-2	TGTGCCAGTAGTATTTCCGGGACAGAATATGGCTACACCTTC	CASSISGTEYGYTF
TRBD1	-	TRBV2	TRBJ2-7	TGTGCCAGCAGTGGACAGGGGGCCTCCTACGAGCAGTACTTC	CASSGQGASYEQYF